The clone carrying this TCR beta chain has ten or more counts. TCRdb itself ran the RT-PCR reads through MiXCR, one entry per CDR3 protein. In the table there are approximately 700,000 distinct CDR3 sequences, approximately 13% of which are singletons. These data are taken from a study of response to subunit inactivated influenza vaccine. Germline CDR1 reads DFQATT; CDR2 reads SNEGSKA (reference sequence). The CDR3 is 13 amino acids. With 3 bases removed from V and 0 bases from J, the gap between germline ends came to 5 bases. The clonotype comes from a man aged 45-65 years who received an inactivated influenza vaccine. The input for sequencing was PBMCs from blood, taken 14 to 15 days before vaccination. The gene calls are TRBV20-1 and TRBJ2-2; no firm D call. The CDR3 is CSARAANTGELFF. In DNA, the CDR3 is TGCAGTGCTAGGGCCGCGAACACCGGGGAGCTGTTTTTT.